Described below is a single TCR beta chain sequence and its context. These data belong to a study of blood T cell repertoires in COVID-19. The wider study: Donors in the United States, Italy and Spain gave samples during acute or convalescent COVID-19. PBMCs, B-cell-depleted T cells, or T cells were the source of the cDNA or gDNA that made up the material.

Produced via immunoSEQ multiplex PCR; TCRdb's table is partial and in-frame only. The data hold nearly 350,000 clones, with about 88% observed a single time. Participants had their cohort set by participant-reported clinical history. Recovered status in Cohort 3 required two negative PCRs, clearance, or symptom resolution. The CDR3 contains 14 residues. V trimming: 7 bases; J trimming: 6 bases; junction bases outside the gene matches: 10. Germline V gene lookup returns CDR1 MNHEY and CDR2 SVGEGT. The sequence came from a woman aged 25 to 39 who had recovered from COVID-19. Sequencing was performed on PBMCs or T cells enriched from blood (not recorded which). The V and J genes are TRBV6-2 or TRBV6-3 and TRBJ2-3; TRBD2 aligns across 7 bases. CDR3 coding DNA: TGTGCCAGCACCCCGAGACTCGGGGGGGATACGCAGTATTTT. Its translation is CASTPRLGGDTQYF.